This TCR beta chain is drawn from a study of T-cell reconstitution after alpha-beta-depleted transplantation in children. Study-level results: Several hundred expanded graft clones reportedly gave rise to the alpha-beta T cells present about two months after transplant. Newly produced T cells mostly accounted for T-cell counts and diversity one year post-transplant. Day-60 TCRbeta diversity that was high in some patients was derived from surviving recipient T cells and thymic progenitors.

Germline values: CDR1 MDHEN, CDR2 SYDVKM. This CDR3 contains 11 residues. Trimming removed 5 bases at V and 5 bases at J, with 7 bases between. The TCRbeta library incorporated unique molecular identifiers. In TCRdb, the PCR reads were re-called with MiXCR into one record per CDR3 protein. The top ten clones hold around 0.79% of a sample with hundreds of thousands of distinct CDR3 sequences, around 14% of them seen once. This clonotype has a handful of counts. Its antigen is currently unknown. This material consisted of PBMCs, taken before TCRalphabeta/CD19-depleted stem cell transplant. This sequence originates from a girl aged 2-10 years with congenital amegakaryocytic thrombocytopenia, due to receive a stem cell transplant. The chain links TRBV28 to TRBJ2-7; perhaps TRBD2 as D (5 bases). The CDR3 DNA reads as TGTGCCAGCAGTGGGAGTGACGAGCAGTACTTC. Its protein product is CASSGSDEQYF.